Following are 31 T cell receptor beta chains from one sample sequenced in a study of cytomegalovirus exposure and HLA in healthy donors. PCR used 60 Vbeta primers and 13 Jbeta primers. TCRdb keeps only in-frame clones here, not all; method: immunoSEQ multiplex PCR. This table has fewer than 200,000 clones, around 80% appearing once. Specimen: PBMCs. The receptors stem from a woman under 40 in good health and CMV-seropositive.

The chain combines TRBV4-3 with TRBJ1-6, with 9 positions matching TRBD1. The germline CDR1 and CDR2 sequences are LGHNA and YSLEER. The CDR3 is 16 amino acids. J gave up 10 bases and V 2 bases, and 9 bases lay outside the gene matches. The CDR3 DNA reads as TGCGCCAGCAGCCAATCCATTCCGACAGGGGGATCACCCCTCCACTTT. It codes for CASSQSIPTGGSPLHF.

This clone was observed a handful of times. The chain combines TRBV21-1 with TRBJ1-2. TRBV21-1 is a known pseudogene. The CDR3 has 17 residues. The CDR3 DNA follows: TGTGCCAGCAGCAAACCCATAGCGGGGGAGGGTAACTATGGCTACACCTTC. This gives the protein CASSKPIAGEGNYGYTF.

This clone was observed once. V gene TRBV4-2 combines with J gene TRBJ2-7, with 8 nucleotides matching TRBD2. CDR3 length: 17 amino acids. The junction had 10 bases not matched to a gene; V was cut back by 0 bases and J by 3 bases. Germline V gene data show CDR1 as LGHNA and CDR2 as YNFKEQ. The CDR3 region has the DNA TGTGCCAGCAGCCAAGATGTAACAGGAAGCGGGGGCTACGAGCAGTACTTC. Its protein is CASSQDVTGSGGYEQYF.

This clone occurred a few times. The V call is TRBV7-3, the J call TRBJ1-1; D uncertain. This CDR3 region has 13 residues. Germline-derived CDR1 and CDR2 are SGHTA and FQGTGA. V lost 8 bases, J lost 1 base, and 11 bases lay in between. Written as DNA, the CDR3 is TGTGCCAGCGGATTAAGGGCGAACACTGAAGCTTTCTTT. It codes for CASGLRANTEAFF.

The V call is TRBV11-2, the J call TRBJ2-7; D gene unclear. This CDR3 comprises 15 residues. The V end was cut by 1 base, the J end by 6 bases, with 16 bases between. The germline V gene has CDR1 SGHAT and CDR2 FQNNGV. CDR3 protein: CASSLGLGSPCEQYF. The CDR3 DNA follows: TGTGCCAGCAGCTTAGGTCTGGGCAGTCCCTGCGAGCAGTACTTC.

J is TRBJ1-2 and V is TRBV19; 7 positions match TRBD1. Germline trimming cut 4 bases from V and 7 bases from J; bases unmatched to any gene: 6. Germline V gene data show CDR1 as LNHDA and CDR2 as SQIVND (reference sequence). CDR3 length: 13 residues. CDR3 region: CASSKEGAVGYTF. Written as DNA, the CDR3 is TGTGCCAGTAGTAAAGAGGGGGCGGTTGGCTACACCTTC.

This chain uses TRBV18 with TRBJ1-1, with a possible D match to TRBD1 (6 bases). Trimming stripped 3 bases from V and 0 bases from J, with 26 bases between. The germline V gene has CDR1 KGHSH and CDR2 LQKENI. The CDR3 runs to 20 residues. Here the CDR3 reads CASSPQGSIDLPFMNTEAFF. For the CDR3, the DNA is TGTGCCAGCTCACCTCAGGGGTCAATCGACCTCCCTTTCATGAACACTGAAGCTTTCTTT.

The CDR3 spells CASSLGQGSGGYTF. The CDR3 nucleotides are TGCGCCAGCAGCTTGGGACAGGGGAGTGGTGGCTACACCTTC. V usage is TRBV5-1 and J usage is TRBJ1-2, with 8 bases lining up with TRBD1. Germline loops: CDR1 SGHRS, CDR2 YFSETQ. This CDR3 contains 14 residues. J was trimmed by 7 bases and V by 0 bases; bases with no gene match: 5.

The chain couples TRBV5-1 to TRBJ1-2, with TRBD1 matching 8 bases. CDR3 length: 16 residues. V gave up 0 bases and J gave up 7 bases; unmatched junction bases: 11. Per germline, CDR1 SGHRS and CDR2 YFSETQ. The CDR3 protein is CASSLDWGRGHGGYTF. CDR3 nucleotides: TGCGCCAGCAGCTTGGATTGGGGCAGGGGGCATGGTGGCTACACCTTC.

The sample holds one count of this clone. The gene calls are TRBV6-5 and TRBJ1-2, with TRBD1 as a possible D gene (6 bases). Germline V gene data show CDR1 as MNHEY and CDR2 as SVGAGI. The CDR3 extends over 13 amino acids. Trimming pared 5 bases from V and 4 bases from J, leaving 11 bases between. The chain's CDR3 is CASSRTGLYGYTF. CDR3 coding DNA: TGTGCCAGCAGTCGTACAGGGCTCTATGGCTACACCTTC.

The chain links TRBV11-2 to TRBJ1-1; unclear D gene. The CDR3 sequence is 13 residues long. Trimming took 4 bases from V and 0 from J, leaving 6 bases between them. Germline CDR1 is SGHAT and CDR2 is FQNNGV. CDR3 sequence reads: CASSYTLNTEAFF. The DNA of the CDR3 is TGTGCCAGCAGCTACACCCTGAACACTGAAGCTTTCTTT.

The chain is built from TRBV6-5 and TRBJ1-1; possibly TRBD1 for D (6 bases). With 6 bases removed from V and 0 bases from J, the gap between germline ends came to 14 bases. The CDR3 is 15 amino acids. The germline gives CDR1 MNHEY, CDR2 SVGAGI. For the CDR3, the DNA is TGTGCCAGCAGCCTGCACACAGGGATGAACACTGAAGCTTTCTTT. Translating it yields CASSLHTGMNTEAFF.

This clone has just one count. The CDR3 DNA follows: TGTGCCAGAAGACAGTTCACCGGGGAGCTGTTTTTT. This codes for CARRQFTGELFF. This chain connects TRBV5-6 to TRBJ2-2, with D maybe TRBD1 (5 bases). CDR1 is SGHDT, CDR2 YYEEEE, per germline. This CDR3 contains 12 residues. V was pared by 8 bases and J by 4 bases, with 9 bases between.

This clone was seen just once. The gene calls are TRBV2 and TRBJ1-1, with 7 bases matching TRBD1. The CDR3 loop spans 15 amino acids. The J segment lost 5 bases and the V segment lost 6 bases, leaving 12 bases of the junction unmatched. Germline loops: CDR1 SNHLY, CDR2 FYNNEI. The DNA for the CDR3 is TGTGCCAGCAGGGATCGAGGGGGCGATGGTACTGAAGCTTTCTTT. Its translation is CASRDRGGDGTEAFF.

The chain couples TRBV19 to TRBJ2-7; 9 nucleotides align to TRBD1. CDR1 LNHDA and CDR2 SQIVND come from the germline V gene (reference sequence). The trim removed 5 bases at V and 5 bases at J, leaving 10 bases unmatched. There are 15 residues in the CDR3. In nucleotides, the CDR3 is TGTGCCAGTAGTTGGACAGGGGCCGGAGGAGACGAGCAGTACTTC. Translation gives CASSWTGAGGDEQYF.

This clone turned up a few times. The same CDR3 also results from other DNA sequences found in this sample. V is TRBV7-2 and J is TRBJ2-3; 15 nucleotides line up with TRBD2. V trimming: 1 base; J trimming: 0 bases; junction bases outside the gene matches: 5. There are 19 residues in the CDR3. Germline CDR1 and CDR2: SGHTA and FQGNSA. CDR3: CASSLDGLAGGASTDTQYF. The DNA for the CDR3 is TGTGCCAGCAGCTTAGATGGACTAGCGGGGGGGGCTAGCACAGATACGCAGTATTTT.

The genes are TRBV7-9 and TRBJ1-6; D unresolved. The CDR3 spans 15 residues. CDR1 is SEHNR and CDR2 is FQNEAQ in the germline V gene (reference sequence). Trimming took 6 bases from V and 10 from J, leaving 19 bases between them. CDR3 residues: CASSRRGDVYSPLHF. CDR3 in DNA: TGTGCCAGCAGTCGTCGGGGAGATGTCTACTCACCCCTCCACTTT.

CDR3 sequence reads: CATKAGGFENEQYF. As DNA, the CDR3 is TGTGCCACCAAAGCGGGGGGTTTCGAAAATGAGCAGTACTTC. The rearrangement uses TRBV2 and TRBJ2-7, with 9 nucleotides matching TRBD2. This CDR3 is 14 amino acids long. J was trimmed by 7 bases and V by 10 bases; bases with no gene match: 14. From germline, CDR1 is SNHLY and CDR2 FYNNEI.

The chain carries TRBV9 and TRBJ1-3; unclear D gene. V lost 0 bases and J 0 bases, leaving 4 bases between the germline ends. Germline CDR1 SGDLS, CDR2 YYNGEE. This CDR3 has 14 residues. Here the CDR3 reads CASSVVSSGNTIYF. The CDR3 nucleotides read TGTGCCAGCAGCGTAGTGAGCTCTGGAAACACCATATATTTT.

To note about this clone: The CDR3 ends on some other residue instead of the conserved phenylalanine or tryptophan, so this is likely a read error. The rearrangement uses TRBV30 and TRBJ1-6; a possible D gene is TRBD1 (5 bases). With 4 bases removed from V and 5 bases from J, the gap between germline ends came to 12 bases. CDR1 is GTSNPN and CDR2 is SVGIG in the germline V gene (reference sequence). The CDR3 totals 14 residues. CDR3 coding DNA: TGTGCCTGGAATCGACAGAGGAATAATTCACCCCTCCACCTT. The encoded protein is CAWNRQRNNSPLHL.

The sample holds one count of this clone. The V call is TRBV4-1, the J call TRBJ1-4; 9 bases are shared with TRBD1. Germline CDR1 reads MGHRA; CDR2 reads YSYEKL. V trimming: 2 bases; J trimming: 7 bases; junction bases outside the gene matches: 8. The CDR3 length is 16 residues. This chain's CDR3 is CASSQIGTGGTEKLFF. The CDR3 region has the DNA TGCGCCAGCAGCCAAATTGGAACAGGGGGCACTGAAAAACTGTTTTTT.

This clone came up many times. The chain employs TRBV21-1 and TRBJ2-1; TRBD1, as called in the table, went unchecked against the DNA. TRBV21-1 is a pseudogene. This CDR3 comprises 19 residues. CDR3: CASSKWGMGDRGPNNEQFF. The CDR3 DNA reads TGTGCCAGCAGCAAATGGGGCATGGGCGACAGGGGGCCCAACAATGAGCAGTTCTTC.

This chain connects TRBV7-9 to TRBJ2-7; 7 bases match TRBD2. This CDR3 contains 14 residues. Germline V lookup: CDR1 SEHNR, CDR2 FQNEAQ (reference sequence). J lost 4 bases, V lost 0 bases, and 3 bases had no gene match. The CDR3 DNA reads as TGTGCCAGCAGCTTAGCTGGGGGGGGGTACGAGCAGTACTTC. Translating it yields CASSLAGGGYEQYF.

V gene TRBV7-3 combines with J gene TRBJ2-1; 7 bases agree with TRBD1. J was trimmed by 2 bases and V by 5 bases; bases with no gene match: 6. Germline V CDR1 and CDR2: SGHTA, FQGTGA. The CDR3 contains 15 residues. The CDR3 DNA reads as TGTGCCAGCAGCGTTACAGGGGCCCCCTACAATGAGCAGTTCTTC. Residues: CASSVTGAPYNEQFF.

The chain carries TRBV27 and TRBJ1-1, with D tentatively TRBD1 (6 bases). The length of the CDR3 is 15 residues. V gave up 0 bases and J gave up 1 base, with 9 bases separating them. Germline CDR1 and CDR2: MNHEY and SMNVEV (reference sequence). The CDR3 region has the DNA TGTGCCAGCAGTTTATCGGCGGGGGCGAACACTGAAGCTTTCTTT. It yields the protein CASSLSAGANTEAFF.

The chain couples TRBV11-3 to TRBJ2-2; TRBD1 matches at 8 bases. The germline gives CDR1 SGHNT, CDR2 YENEEA. V shed 4 bases and J 1 base; nucleotides not matched to a gene: 5. This CDR3 is built from 16 residues. CDR3 in amino acids: CASSYRQGLNTGELFF. DNA of the CDR3: TGTGCCAGCAGCTACAGACAGGGGCTGAACACCGGGGAGCTGTTTTTT.

The chain carries TRBV11-2 and TRBJ2-6; D might be TRBD1 (5 bases). The CDR3 extends over 16 amino acids. The V gene's germline CDR1 is SGHAT and CDR2 FQNNGV. The V and J ends lost 3 bases and 0 bases respectively, with 9 bases between them. CDR3 DNA sequence: TGTGCCAGCAGCTTGACAGCCCCCTCTGGGGCCAACGTCCTGACTTTC. This translates into CASSLTAPSGANVLTF.

V is TRBV28 and J is TRBJ2-1, with TRBD1 matching over 8 bases. V was pared by 5 bases and J by 4 bases, with 10 bases of the junction left unmatched. There are 16 residues in the CDR3. Germline V lookup: CDR1 MDHEN, CDR2 SYDVKM. The CDR3 coding sequence is TGTGCCAGCAGTACGACCCGGGACAGGAGATACAATGAGCAGTTCTTC. This encodes CASSTTRDRRYNEQFF.

For this clone: This same CDR3 is encoded by further DNA sequences in the sample. The rearrangement links TRBV9 to TRBJ1-2; D not certain. The germline gives CDR1 SGDLS, CDR2 YYNGEE. Trimming cost V 0 bases and J 8 bases, with 8 bases left between them. This CDR3 comprises 12 residues. In DNA, the CDR3 is TGTGCCAGCAGCGTAGCGGGGTACGGCTACACCTTC. It yields the protein CASSVAGYGYTF.

This clone was observed a few times. The chain links TRBV18 to TRBJ1-4; D gene uncertain. The CDR3 is 15 amino acids. Deletions cut 4 bases from V and 8 bases from J, with 17 bases between. CDR1 is KGHSH, CDR2 LQKENI, per germline. CDR3 protein: CASSLLAAVGEKLFF. The CDR3 coding sequence is TGTGCCAGCTCACTCCTCGCGGCAGTCGGCGAAAAACTGTTTTTT.

This chain connects TRBV5-1 to TRBJ2-5, with TRBD2 matching 7 bases. CDR1 and CDR2 (germline): SGHRS, YFSETQ. The CDR3 runs to 15 residues. The V gene end was trimmed by 4 bases and the J gene end by 11 bases; junction bases not matched to a gene: 17. CDR3 in DNA: TGCGCCAGCAGCCCACGTTGGCAGTGGAGCGGGGAGCAGTACTTC. This translates into CASSPRWQWSGEQYF.